This T cell receptor (beta chain) was obtained from a study of T cells in Graves' hyperthyroidism and ophthalmopathy (dated by TCRdb to the late 2010s). Concerning the study at large: Peripheral blood was sampled at the time of initial diagnosis, prior to any treatment. Once sampling was done, hyperthyroidism patients were given methimazole at a starting dose of 30 mg daily, whereas ophthalmopathy patients were given high-dose intravenous methylprednisolone. The paper reports TCR Vbeta CDR3 sequencing of about 140 peripheral blood samples: some 44 ophthalmopathy, fewer than 80 hyperthyroidism and approximately 17 progressor patients. To identify distinguishing TCR V-J signatures, a discovery cohort of 90 to 100 patients was used, comprising 43 with Graves' ophthalmopathy and 55 to 65 with stable Graves' hyperthyroidism. The approximately 98 discovery patients were randomly divided into training and test sets at a 7:3 ratio. Whether ophthalmopathy could be predicted prospectively was tested in an independent validation cohort made up of roughly 19 hyperthyroidism patients plus 17 patients who later progressed to ophthalmopathy. The study also compared thyroid tissue and blood T-cell repertoires from five or six Graves' hyperthyroidism patients.

Stable Graves' hyperthyroidism was defined as the absence of progression to ophthalmopathy over 18 months of follow-up. Hyperthyroidism patients were newly diagnosed, with disease duration under 2 months, and aged 18 to 65 years. Exclusion was applied to patients with uncontrolled infections, other autoimmune diseases, pregnancy or lactation. Diagnoses were established on the basis of clinical symptoms, serum thyroxine and TRAb, thyroid ultrasound, and orbital computed tomography. Ficoll-Paque density gradient centrifugation was used to isolate PBMCs from 8 to 10 ml of fresh peripheral blood. Trizol reagent was used to extract total RNA, and RNA quality was then checked on an Agilent 2100 Bioanalyzer. Trimming accounts for 5 bases at V and 2 bases at J, while the number of junction bases matched to no gene is 6. Measured from the cysteine to the phenylalanine, the CDR3 is 14 residues long. Left in the record is the CDR3 DNA by itself, 42 bases read in frame from the first base.

About this clonotype: It lacks a known antigen. No per-base quality is available; no much larger clone lies one base away.

The TCR beta CDR3 regions were amplified from RNA transcripts. For the first round of RT-PCR on the TCR CDR3, the HTBI primer set was used together with the Qiagen OneStep RT-PCR kit. A second multiplex PCR round built the libraries, followed by size selection and purification. Libraries were sequenced paired-end with 100 bp reads on an Illumina HiSeq2000. The study's own analysis went as follows. SOAPnuke was used to process the raw data, removing reads that contained adapters or uncalled bases, had a mean Phred below 15, or lacked an exact match to the constant primer or identifier. COPE v1.2.5 was used to merge high-quality paired reads, and clonotypes were defined as unique nucleotide sequences. MiTCR v1.1 was used to align the clonotypes against IMGT TRBV, TRBD and TRBJ reference segments. Analysis was restricted to V-J combinations with a frequency above 0.0001, which covered about 99% of repertoires. A TCS score was defined as the ratio between F50 (clonal expansion) and ExV (chaos), using BLOSUM62-based TCRdist between CDR3 peptides within each V-J. Welch's t-statistics and random forest reduced around 550 V-J features to fewer than 15, which were used in a naive Bayes classifier (R e1071). The public reads were reprocessed in TCRdb via fastp at Q25 and MiXCR, keeping in-frame beta chains. Duplicate CDR3 protein sequences are folded into a single record with the most common DNA and genes. These V and J calls are TCRdb output, not the study's own analysis. This sample is represented by 350,000 to 400,000 distinct CDR3 sequences; approximately 19% of them were singletons. 3.5% to 4% of the sample is held by the ten biggest clonotypes.

Study-wide conclusions, independent of this receptor: Sample size was not statistically predetermined, and blinding of investigators to group allocation was not performed. In validation, progression to ophthalmopathy was predicted by the model with 70.59% sensitivity and approximately 78% specificity, a median of 6.5 months before onset. A model built on a 13 V-J signature distinguished ophthalmopathy from stable hyperthyroidism, reaching around 88% sensitivity and about 81% specificity in cross-validation and 80%/75% in testing. Most expanded thyroid clonotypes (frequency above 0.001) were also detected in blood, a finding suggesting that blood repertoires may reflect thyroid immune responses.

This receptor was obtained from a woman under 30 with Graves' hyperthyroidism. Recombination linked TRBV12-3 or TRBV12-4 to TRBJ2-7; 7 bases in between match TRBD1. Sequencing used blood. The sequenced DNA: TGTGCCAGCAGTCCCAGCACAGGGGCCTACGAGCAGTACTTC. Translated, this gives CASSPSTGAYEQYF.